This section outlines one T cell receptor (beta chain) sequence together with its context. Its antigen is not known. The method was immunoSEQ multiplex PCR; TCRdb's version includes in-frame clones alone and lacks a portion of them. This table holds about 150,000 clones, more than 75% found once. Germline lookup yields CDR1 SGHRS and CDR2 YFSETQ. The V end was cut by 4 bases, the J end by 1 base, with 14 bases between. CDR3 length equals 15 residues. These data originate in a study of T cell responses to AZD1222 COVID-19 vaccine. Study background: Investigators merged groups given second doses at roughly 4 or roughly 12 weeks.

Whole-study results and caveats: Researchers took repertoire samples only after the peak T cell response had come. Spike-wide coverage was observed for vaccine-associated CD4 TCRs, with dominant responses at 160-218 and 743-854.

This sequence originates from an adult in good health. The input for sequencing was peripheral blood, taken on day 0 of AZD1222 vaccination. This sequence joins TRBV5-1 and TRBJ1-1, with a tentative D call TRBD1 (5 bases). CDR3: CASSPGQLRNTEAFF. CDR3 nucleotides: TGCGCCAGCAGCCCAGGGCAGCTCCGGAACACTGAAGCTTTCTTT. Full variable domain (outside the CDR3, taken from reference TRBV5-1 and TRBJ1-1): KAGVTQTPRYLIKTRGQQVTLSCSPISGHRSVSWYQQTPGQGLQFLFEYFSETQRNKGNFPGRFSGRQFSNSRSEMNVSTLELGDSALYLCASSPGQLRNTEAFFGQGTRLTVV.